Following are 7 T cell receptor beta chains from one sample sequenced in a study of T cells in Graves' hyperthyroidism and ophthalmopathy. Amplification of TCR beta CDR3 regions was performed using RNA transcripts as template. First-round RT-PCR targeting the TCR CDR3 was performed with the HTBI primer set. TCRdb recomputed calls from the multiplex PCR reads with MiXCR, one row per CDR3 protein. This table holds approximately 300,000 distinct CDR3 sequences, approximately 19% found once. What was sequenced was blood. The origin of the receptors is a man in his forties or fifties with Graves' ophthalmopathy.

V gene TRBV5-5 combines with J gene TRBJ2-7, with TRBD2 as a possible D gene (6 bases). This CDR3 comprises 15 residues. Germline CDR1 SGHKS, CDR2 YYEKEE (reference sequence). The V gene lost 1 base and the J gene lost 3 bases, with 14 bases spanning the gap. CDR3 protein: CASSLNAGDFYEQYF. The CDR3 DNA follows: TGTGCCAGCAGCTTGAACGCCGGGGACTTCTACGAGCAGTACTTC. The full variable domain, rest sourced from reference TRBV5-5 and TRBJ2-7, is DAGVTQSPTHLIKTRGQQVTLRCSPISGHKSVSWYQQVLGQGPQFIFQYYEKEERGRGNFPDRFSARQFPNYSSELNVNALLLGDSALYLCASSLNAGDFYEQYFGPGTRLTVT.

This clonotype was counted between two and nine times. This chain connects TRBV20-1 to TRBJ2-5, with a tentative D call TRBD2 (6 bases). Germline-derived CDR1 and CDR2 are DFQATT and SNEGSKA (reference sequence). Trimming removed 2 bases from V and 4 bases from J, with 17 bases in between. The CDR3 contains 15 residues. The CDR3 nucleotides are TGCAGTGCTAGACCCCTCGGGACCGGGAGAGAGACCCAGTACTTC. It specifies CSARPLGTGRETQYF.

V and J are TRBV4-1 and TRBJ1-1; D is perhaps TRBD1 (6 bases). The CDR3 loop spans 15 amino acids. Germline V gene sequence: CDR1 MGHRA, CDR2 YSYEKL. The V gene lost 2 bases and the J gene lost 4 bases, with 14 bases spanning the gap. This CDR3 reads CASSQRGKGGTEAFF. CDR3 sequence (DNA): TGCGCCAGCAGCCAACGGGGCAAAGGGGGCACTGAAGCTTTCTTT.

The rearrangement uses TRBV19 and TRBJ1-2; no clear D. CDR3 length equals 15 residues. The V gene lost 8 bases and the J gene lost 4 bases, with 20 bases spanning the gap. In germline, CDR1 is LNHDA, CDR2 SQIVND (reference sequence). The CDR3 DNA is TGTGCCAGTGGTCTTGCGGGTCTCTTCCCCTATGGCTACACCTTC. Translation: CASGLAGLFPYGYTF.

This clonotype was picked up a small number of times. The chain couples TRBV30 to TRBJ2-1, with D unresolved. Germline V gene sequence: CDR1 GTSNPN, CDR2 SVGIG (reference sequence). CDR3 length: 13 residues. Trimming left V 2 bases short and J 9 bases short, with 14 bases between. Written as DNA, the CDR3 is TGTGCCTGGAGTACTCGGATAGCCGGTGAGCAGTTCTTC. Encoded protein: CAWSTRIAGEQFF.

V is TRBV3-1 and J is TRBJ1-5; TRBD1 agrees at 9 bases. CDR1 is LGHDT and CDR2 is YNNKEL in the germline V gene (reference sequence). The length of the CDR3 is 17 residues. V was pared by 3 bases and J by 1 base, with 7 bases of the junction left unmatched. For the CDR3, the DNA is TGTGCCAGCAGCCAGGGGAGGGGACAGGGAAGCAATCAGCCCCAGCATTTT. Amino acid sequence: CASSQGRGQGSNQPQHF. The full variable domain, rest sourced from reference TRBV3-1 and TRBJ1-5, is DTAVSQTPKYLVTQMGNDKSIKCEQNLGHDTMYWYKQDSKKFLKIMFSYNNKELIINETVPNRFSPKSPDKAHLNLHINSLELGDSAVYFCASSQGRGQGSNQPQHFGDGTRLSIL.

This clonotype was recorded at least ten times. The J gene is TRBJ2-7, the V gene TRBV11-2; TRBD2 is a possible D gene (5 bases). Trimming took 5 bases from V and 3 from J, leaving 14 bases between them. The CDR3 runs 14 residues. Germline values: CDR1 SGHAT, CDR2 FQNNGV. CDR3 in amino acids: CASSPPGWDYEQYF. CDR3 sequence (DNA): TGTGCCAGCAGCCCACCGGGGTGGGACTACGAGCAGTACTTC.